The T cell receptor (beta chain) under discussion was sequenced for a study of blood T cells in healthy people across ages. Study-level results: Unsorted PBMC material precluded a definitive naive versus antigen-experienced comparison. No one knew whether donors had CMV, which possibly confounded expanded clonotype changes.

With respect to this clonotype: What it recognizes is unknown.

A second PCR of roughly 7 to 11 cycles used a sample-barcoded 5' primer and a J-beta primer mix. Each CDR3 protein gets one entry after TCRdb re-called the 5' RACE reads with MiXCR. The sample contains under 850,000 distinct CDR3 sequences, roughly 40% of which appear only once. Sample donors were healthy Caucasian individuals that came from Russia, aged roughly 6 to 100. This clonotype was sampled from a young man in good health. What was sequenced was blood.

CDR3 DNA sequence: TGTGCCAGCAGTCTTGGACGGGCTGAAGCTTTCTTT. Protein product: CASSLGRAEAFF. This chain joins TRBV6-5 and TRBJ1-1; D ambiguous. The CDR3 is made up of 12 amino acids. CDR1 and CDR2 from the germline V gene are MNHEY and SVGAGI. Trimming pared 5 bases from V and 6 bases from J, leaving 10 bases between.